This T cell receptor beta chain is drawn from a study of beta chain features in type 1 diabetes. cDNA synthesis used the whole RNA isolate, giving expressed TCRB sequences. Clones were sequenced by immunoSEQ multiplex PCR, and TCRdb holds only the in-frame ones, with some missing. Of roughly 500,000 clones detected, approximately 30% appear once; the ten largest clones hold 0.05% to 0.065%. Germline values: CDR1 MNHNY, CDR2 SVGAGI (reference sequence). V lost 6 bases to trimming and J lost 6 bases, with 13 bases between them. CDR3 length: 13 amino acids. The gene calls are TRBV6-6 and TRBJ2-3; D gene uncertain. The TCR was taken from a man aged 18-30 years in good health. Material: naive CD4+ T cells from blood. The CDR3 nucleotides read TGTGCCAGCAGCATCGACCCCCTCGATACGCAGTATTTT. It yields the protein CASSIDPLDTQYF.